Below are 6 T cell receptor beta chains sequenced from a single sample in a study of CD8+ T cells in alopecia areata. Sorting of pooled cutaneous lymph node cells was based on CD4, CD8alpha, NKG2D, NKG2ACE and other markers. Sequencing relied on a cDNA template that was reverse transcribed from extracted RNA. Some clones are missing from TCRdb's copy, which holds only in-frame ones; the method was immunoSEQ multiplex PCR. The specimen has about 18,000 clones, none found just once. Sequenced material: CD8+ T cells sorted from a lymph node. All receptors come from a C3H/HeJ mouse with alopecia areata. The strain's MHC haplotype is H2-k.

This clone showed up many times. The gene names here belong to mouse. Read coverage stops 4 residues before the CDR3 terminus; the germline J gene supplies the remainder. This rearrangement joins TRBV19 to TRBJ2-2; D call uncertain. The CDR3 consists of 14 residues. Trimming removed 2 bases from V and 0 bases from J, with 5 bases in between. Germline assignment: CDR1 FNHDT and CDR2 SITEND (reference sequence). The DNA read from the CDR3 is TGTGCCAGCAGTATGGGGACAAACACCGGG. Amino acid sequence: CASSMGTNTG. The complete CDR3 protein is CASSMGTNTGQLYF.

To note about this clone: Genes and germline are mouse. The missing CDR3 end, 4 residues past where the read stops, is filled in from the germline J gene. The chain recombines TRBV19 with TRBJ2-5; TRBD2 matches at 8 bases. Germline-derived CDR1 and CDR2 are FNHDT and SITEND (reference sequence). V lost 4 bases, J lost 3 bases, and 4 bases stayed unmatched. The length of the CDR3 is 14 residues. The CDR3 loop is CASSSRLGQDTQYF. The sequenced CDR3 bases are TGTGCCAGCAGTTCCCGACTGGGGCAAGAC.

This clone was found a few times. An end of the junction differs from the germline gene, which may be a read error. Germline and genes here are mouse. The read stops 4 residues short of the end of the CDR3; the missing end is completed from the germline J gene. This sequence joins TRBV1 and TRBJ1-4; 8 bases match TRBD1. CDR3 size: 14 residues. The germline V gene has CDR1 NSQYPW and CDR2 LRSPGD (reference sequence). The sequenced CDR3 bases are TGCACCTGCCGTGCCAGGACAGGGTACGAA. This codes for CTCRARTGYE. The whole CDR3 reads CTCRARTGYERLFF.

Many counts were recorded for this clone. Gene labels here are mouse ones. Read data end 4 residues before the CDR3 end; the end is taken from the germline J gene. The chain recombines TRBV13-3 with TRBJ2-1; the match to TRBD2 covers 13 bases. The CDR3 totals 14 residues. CDR1 is NNHDY and CDR2 is SYVADS in the germline V gene. CDR3 sequence reads: CASRGLGGRAEQFF. CDR3 bases read: TGTGCCAGCAGAGGACTGGGGGGGCGGGCT.

This clone was counted a few times. Germline and genes: mouse. The CDR3 goes on 4 residues after the read ends, and that part is filled in from the germline J gene. The chain has TRBV13-1 and TRBJ2-1; 9 bases match TRBD2. The ends lost 1 base at V and 3 bases at J; junction bases unmatched: 2. The CDR3 loop spans 15 amino acids. Germline V gives CDR1 NSHNY, CDR2 SYGAGN. The sequenced part of the CDR3 DNA is TGTGCCAGCAGTGATAACTGGGGGGTCTATGCT. It translates to CASSDNWGVYA. The CDR3 as a whole reads CASSDNWGVYAEQFF.

The table lists this clone with many counts. Gene names are the mouse ones. The missing CDR3 end, 4 residues past where the read stops, is filled in from the germline J gene. The chain couples TRBV13-3 to TRBJ2-7; TRBD1 matches 7 bases. The CDR3 is 15 residues long. Germline lookup yields CDR1 NNHDY and CDR2 SYVADS. The ends lost 3 bases at V and 0 bases at J; junction bases unmatched: 6. CDR3 region: CASSGQTGPSYEQYF. The CDR3 DNA, read in part, is TGTGCCAGCAGTGGTCAGACAGGGCCCTCCTAT.